This T cell receptor (beta chain) was observed in a study of blood T cell repertoires in COVID-19. The CDR3 covers 13 residues. From germline, CDR1 is SQVTM and CDR2 ANQGSEA. With 4 bases removed from V and 3 bases from J, the gap between germline ends came to 13 bases. In the study's own analysis: For nucleated cells, counts were estimated from reference gene primer amplification. Profiling relied on immunoSEQ multiplex PCR, and the TCRdb table lists in-frame clones only, not all of them. V and J calls and clone size are as listed in that table; D and trimming were resolved from the DNA. This table holds just over 60,000 clones, under 85% found once.

The chain joins TRBV29-1 to TRBJ2-7, with D unclear. The sample comprised peripheral blood. The TCR sequence derives from an elderly woman with active or convalescent COVID-19. The CDR3 DNA reads TGCAGCGTTGGGCATCAGTATGACTACGAGCAGTACTTC. It translates to CSVGHQYDYEQYF.